This T cell receptor (beta chain) was profiled in a study of human T cells and chemical hapten exposure. Whole-study context: Sensitization was performed using 2% DPC on a 2 cm by 2 cm upper inner arm skin site. Read at 6 days, the patch tests placed 0.01% DPC on the upper back. Alopecia areata, totalis or universalis affected patients, mainly female. Study-level points and caveats: TCRs above 1 in 1000 frequency stayed constant with DPC sensitization.

Turning to this clonotype: Its specificity is unknown.

TCRdb reanalysed the RACE reads using MiXCR and keeps one entry per CDR3 protein. Of 85,000 to 90,000 distinct CDR3 sequences in the sample, 9.6% were seen once. CDR3 length: 17 residues. Germline loops: CDR1 LNHNV, CDR2 YYDKDF (reference sequence). Between the trimmed V and J ends, which lost 1 base and 5 bases, there was a span of 21 bases. As for time point: pre-sensitization, week 0. Treatment noted: therapeutic diphenylcyclopropenone sensitization with weekly scalp DPC. The receptor comes from a middle-aged woman with alopecia areata. Some clones in this sample may be carry-over from other donors' samples. The specimen was whole blood, collected in connection with sensitization to the hapten diphenylcyclopropenone (DPC). The chain recombines TRBV15 with TRBJ2-7; tentatively, D is TRBD2 (6 bases). The CDR3 protein is CATSRGAGERAKNEQYF. The CDR3 DNA sequence: TGTGCCACCAGCAGAGGTGCTGGTGAGCGGGCAAAGAACGAGCAGTACTTC.